These 27 T cell receptor beta chains were all obtained from the same sample, sequenced in a study of PD-1 blockade in classical Hodgkin lymphoma. Clones were sequenced by immunoSEQ multiplex PCR, and TCRdb holds only the in-frame ones, with some missing. The data hold approximately 15,000 clones, with roughly 87% observed a single time. Indicated time point: newly diagnosed, previously untreated cHL patient sample. The sequenced sample was peripheral blood mononuclear cells (PBMCs). The receptors shown here come from a human donor with classical Hodgkin lymphoma.

The rearrangement joins TRBV11-2 to TRBJ2-5, with D unclear. The CDR3 has 14 residues. CDR1 is SGHAT and CDR2 is FQNNGV in the germline V gene. V shed 9 bases and J shed 5 bases, with 19 bases lying between them. The DNA for the CDR3 is TGTGCCAGTACCCTCGGGCTCCAGACGGAGACCCAGTACTTC. Translation: CASTLGLQTETQYF.

The chain links TRBV5-1 to TRBJ2-1, with 11 bases aligning to TRBD2. The CDR3 is 17 amino acids. The germline V gene has CDR1 SGHRS and CDR2 YFSETQ. V was pared by 1 base and J by 4 bases, with 7 bases of the junction left unmatched. This chain's CDR3 is CASSLRASGRKYNEQFF. The CDR3 DNA reads as TGCGCCAGCAGCTTGAGGGCTAGCGGGAGGAAGTACAATGAGCAGTTCTTC.

The rearrangement joins TRBV6-5 to TRBJ1-1; tentative D call: TRBD1 (6 bases). Trimming pared 10 bases from V and 6 bases from J, leaving 18 bases between. Germline V gives CDR1 MNHEY, CDR2 SVGAGI. The CDR3 loop spans 13 amino acids. The CDR3 reads CATWIQGSAEAFF. The CDR3, as DNA: TGTGCCACCTGGATACAGGGATCGGCTGAAGCTTTCTTT.

The gene calls are TRBV9 and TRBJ2-1, with D perhaps matching TRBD1 (6 bases). The length of the CDR3 is 17 residues. Trimming took 4 bases from V and 4 from J, leaving 21 bases between them. Germline V CDR1 and CDR2: SGDLS, YYNGEE. The CDR3 sequence is CASSPVGKWGPYNEQFF. The CDR3 DNA is TGTGCCAGCAGCCCTGTAGGAAAATGGGGGCCTTACAATGAGCAGTTCTTC. The full variable domain, with the rest looked up from reference TRBV9 and TRBJ2-1, is DSGVTQTPKHLITATGQRVTLRCSPRSGDLSVYWYQQSLDQGLQFLIQYYNGEERAKGNILERFSAQQFPDLHSELNLSSLELGDSALYFCASSPVGKWGPYNEQFFGPGTRLTVL.

The gene calls are TRBV27 and TRBJ2-1; D may match TRBD1 or TRBD2 (5 bases each). CDR1 and CDR2 from the germline V gene are MNHEY and SMNVEV (reference sequence). With 5 bases removed from V and 4 bases from J, the gap between germline ends came to 9 bases. The length of the CDR3 is 13 residues. The CDR3 bases are TGTGCCAGCAGTCCGGGACCGTACAATGAGCAGTTCTTC. This codes for CASSPGPYNEQFF.

The CDR3 bases are TGTGCCAGCAGCAGGTGTGGCTACACCTTC. It is translated as CASSRCGYTF. This chain links TRBV21-1 with TRBJ1-2. TRBV21-1 counts as a pseudogene. The CDR3 spans 10 residues.

This clone showed up just once. This rearrangement joins TRBV5-6 to TRBJ1-3; TRBD1 aligns across 7 bases. Losses at the gene ends were 5 bases for V and 4 bases for J; bases not matched to a gene: 9. The CDR3 totals 15 residues. Per the germline V gene, CDR1 is SGHDT and CDR2 is YYEEEE. CDR3 coding DNA: TGTGCCAGCAGTTACACAGGGGTGCAGGGAAACACCATATATTTT. Residues: CASSYTGVQGNTIYF.

This clone was seen a single time. V and J are TRBV9 and TRBJ2-3, with 14 bases lining up with TRBD2. The CDR3 runs 14 residues. Germline V gene data show CDR1 as SGDLS and CDR2 as YYNGEE. J gave up 8 bases and V 4 bases, and 3 bases lay outside the gene matches. As DNA, the CDR3 is TGTGCCAGCAGCCCCGGGACTAGCGGGAGTACGCAGTATTTT. It specifies CASSPGTSGSTQYF.

J is TRBJ2-1 and V is TRBV30; D is possibly TRBD1 or TRBD2 (5 bases each). The CDR3 extends over 13 amino acids. Trimming took 4 bases from V and 12 from J, leaving 19 bases between them. The germline V gene encodes CDR1 GTSNPN and CDR2 SVGIG (reference sequence). The CDR3 sequence: CAWTRHDRDPQFF. The CDR3 bases are TGTGCCTGGACCCGCCACGACCGGGACCCGCAGTTCTTC. The full variable domain, with the rest looked up from reference TRBV30 and TRBJ2-1, is SQTIHQWPATLVQPVGSPLSLECTVEGTSNPNLYWYRQAAGRGLQLLFYSVGIGQISSEVPQNLSASRPQDRQFILSSKKLLLSDSGFYLCAWTRHDRDPQFFGPGTRLTVL.

This clone appeared a few times. The CDR3 loop reads CASSWDRELFGGYTF. CDR3 DNA: TGTGCCAGCAGCTGGGACAGGGAGTTATTTGGAGGCTACACCTTC. The rearrangement links TRBV5-4 to TRBJ1-2, with TRBD1 matching over 9 bases. The CDR3 length is 15 residues. V was clipped by 3 bases and J by 8 bases; unmatched bases: 11. Germline V CDR1 and CDR2: SGHNT, YYREEE (reference sequence).

The chain links TRBV7-2 to TRBJ2-5, with 11 bases that match TRBD2. The CDR3 is 17 residues long. Germline CDR1 and CDR2: SGHTA and FQGNSA. J was trimmed by 0 bases and V by 3 bases; bases with no gene match: 6. The CDR3 sequence: CASSLGTSGLYQETQYF. The DNA of the CDR3 is TGTGCCAGCAGCTTGGGGACTAGCGGATTGTACCAAGAGACCCAGTACTTC.

A single count supports this clone. This rearrangement joins TRBV30 to TRBJ1-2, with a weak D call TRBD1 (5 bases). The CDR3 loop spans 13 amino acids. Germline V lookup: CDR1 GTSNPN, CDR2 SVGIG (reference sequence). The V end was cut by 0 bases, the J end by 7 bases, with 12 bases between. CDR3 amino acids: CAWSVGRVGGYTF. The DNA for the CDR3 is TGTGCCTGGAGTGTCGGCAGGGTGGGTGGCTACACCTTC.

The CDR3 nucleotides are TGCAGCGTGGGACTAGCGGGAGATGGTGAGCAGTTCTTC. Protein sequence: CSVGLAGDGEQFF. J is TRBJ2-1 and V is TRBV29-1, with TRBD2 matching 14 bases. CDR1 SQVTM and CDR2 ANQGSEA come from the germline V gene. The CDR3 covers 13 residues. V was pared by 6 bases and J by 9 bases, with 4 bases of the junction left unmatched.

This clone was observed a handful of times. The chain combines TRBV7-2 with TRBJ2-7; D gene ambiguous. Germline V gene lookup returns CDR1 SGHTA and CDR2 FQGNSA. Deletions cut 7 bases from V and 12 bases from J, with 19 bases between. This CDR3 is built from 12 residues. DNA for the CDR3: TGTGCCAGCACCCCGGGTGTCTCACCCTTGTACTTC. The encoded protein is CASTPGVSPLYF.

The rearrangement joins TRBV7-8 to TRBJ2-1; D tentatively fits TRBD1 or TRBD2 (5 bases each). The CDR3 contains 17 residues. CDR1 SGHVS and CDR2 FQNEAQ come from the germline V gene. Trimming left V 5 bases short and J 8 bases short, with 25 bases between. The DNA for the CDR3 is TGTGCCAGCAGCGCTACCCCCCGAGGGGCGGGTAGGGATGAGCAGTTCTTC. It specifies CASSATPRGAGRDEQFF.

This chain connects TRBV9 to TRBJ2-7; D is perhaps TRBD1 (6 bases). This CDR3 has 14 residues. Trimming took off 3 bases at V and 6 bases at J, with 16 bases between the two ends. Germline V gene data show CDR1 as SGDLS and CDR2 as YYNGEE. The CDR3, as DNA: TGTGCCAGCAGCGCTATGGTGGGGGCCACCGAGCAGTACTTC. As protein: CASSAMVGATEQYF.

This chain links TRBV28 with TRBJ2-2, with 9 bases that match TRBD1. V was pared by 4 bases and J by 6 bases, with 6 bases of the junction left unmatched. There are 15 residues in the CDR3. The germline V gene has CDR1 MDHEN and CDR2 SYDVKM. The CDR3 loop is CASSSGTGWAGELFF. The CDR3 nucleotides are TGTGCCAGCAGTTCCGGGACAGGGTGGGCCGGGGAGCTGTTTTTT.

The rearrangement joins TRBV11-2 to TRBJ2-2; possible D gene TRBD2, 5 bases. The V gene's germline CDR1 is SGHAT and CDR2 FQNNGV. Trimming left V 2 bases short and J 6 bases short, with 13 bases between. CDR3 length equals 15 residues. CDR3 amino acids: CASSLFTRMAGELFF. The CDR3, as DNA: TGTGCCAGCAGCTTATTTACTAGAATGGCCGGGGAGCTGTTTTTT.

The chain is built from TRBV5-6 and TRBJ1-4; a weak D match, TRBD1 (6 bases). Germline V gives CDR1 SGHDT, CDR2 YYEEEE. V lost 1 base and J 8 bases, leaving 15 bases between the germline ends. This CDR3 region has 15 residues. CDR3 protein: CASSLYGGPQEKLFF. The CDR3, as DNA: TGTGCCAGCAGCTTGTATGGGGGGCCCCAGGAAAAACTGTTTTTT.

V and J are TRBV28 and TRBJ2-2; D is unresolved. The germline V and J ends were trimmed by 5 bases and 3 bases, with 13 bases remaining between them. The CDR3 runs 15 residues. The germline CDR1 and CDR2 sequences are MDHEN and SYDVKM. The CDR3 here is CASSEWKGDTGELFF. The CDR3 DNA is TGTGCCAGCAGTGAATGGAAGGGTGACACCGGGGAGCTGTTTTTT.

This clone occurred a few times. CDR3 sequence: CASSYTRGPNEKLFF. CDR3 DNA sequence: TGTGCCAGCAGTTACACCAGGGGTCCTAATGAAAAACTGTTTTTT. This chain links TRBV28 with TRBJ1-4, with D perhaps matching TRBD1 (6 bases). V lost 4 bases and J lost 3, with 12 bases in between. This CDR3 has 15 amino acids. The V gene's germline CDR1 is MDHEN and CDR2 SYDVKM.

The chain uses TRBV10-1 and TRBJ2-7; a possible D gene is TRBD2 (5 bases). Trimming removed 2 bases at V and 3 bases at J, with 8 bases between. Germline lookup yields CDR1 WNHNN and CDR2 SYGVQD (reference sequence). The CDR3 runs 13 residues. For the CDR3, the DNA is TGCGCCAGCAGTGAGATCGAGGGCTACGAGCAGTACTTC. Encoded protein: CASSEIEGYEQYF.

V usage is TRBV7-3 and J usage is TRBJ2-3; D remains unclear. In germline, CDR1 is SGHTA, CDR2 FQGTGA. Trimming pared 4 bases from V and 5 bases from J, leaving 10 bases between. CDR3 length equals 13 residues. The CDR3 sequence: CASSSYGQDTQYF. DNA for the CDR3: TGTGCCAGCAGCTCCTATGGGCAAGATACGCAGTATTTT.

The rearrangement links TRBV5-8 to TRBJ2-3; 8 bases match TRBD1. Germline loops: CDR1 SGHTS, CDR2 YDEGEE. The CDR3 is 16 amino acids. V gave up 4 bases and J gave up 6 bases; unmatched junction bases: 13. The DNA for the CDR3 is TGTGCCAGCAGCCGAGGGACAGGAGAATTGGATGATACGCAGTATTTT. This translates into CASSRGTGELDDTQYF. Combining the CDR3 with reference TRBV5-8 and TRBJ2-3 gives the whole variable domain EAGVTQSPTHLIKTRGQQATLRCSPISGHTSVYWYQQALGLGLQFLLWYDEGEERNRGNFPPRFSGRQFPNYSSELNVNALELEDSALYLCASSRGTGELDDTQYFGPGTRLTVL.

The chain is built from TRBV11-1 and TRBJ2-5; D is possibly TRBD1 or TRBD2 (6 bases each). CDR3 length: 16 amino acids. Trimming cost V 1 base and J 5 bases, with 17 bases left between them. Germline V gene sequence: CDR1 SGHAT, CDR2 FQDESV (reference sequence). The CDR3 protein is CASSLGGTPGGETQYF. For the CDR3, the DNA is TGTGCCAGCAGCTTAGGAGGGACACCAGGAGGGGAGACCCAGTACTTC. The full variable domain, its missing parts supplied by reference TRBV11-1 and TRBJ2-5, is EAEVAQSPRYKITEKSQAVAFWCDPISGHATLYWYRQILGQGPELLVQFQDESVVDDSQLPKDRFSAERLKGVDSTLKIQPAELGDSAMYLCASSLGGTPGGETQYFGPGTRLLVL.

The CDR3 loop reads CASSLTRGTQYF. For the CDR3, the DNA is TGTGCCAGCAGTTTAACGCGGGGGACCCAGTACTTC. This sequence joins TRBV28 and TRBJ2-5; possible D gene TRBD2, 6 bases. CDR3 length: 12 residues. The germline CDR1 and CDR2 sequences are MDHEN and SYDVKM. V was shortened by 2 bases and J by 7 bases, with 8 bases between the two germline ends.

V usage is TRBV19 and J usage is TRBJ2-3, with 13 bases aligning to TRBD2. From germline, CDR1 is LNHDA and CDR2 SQIVND (reference sequence). The V and J ends lost 5 bases and 0 bases, in that order; junction bases with no gene match: 8. The CDR3 totals 18 residues. The CDR3: CASSPRTSGSRSTDTQYF. CDR3 bases: TGTGCCAGTAGTCCCCGGACTAGCGGGAGTAGGAGCACAGATACGCAGTATTTT.